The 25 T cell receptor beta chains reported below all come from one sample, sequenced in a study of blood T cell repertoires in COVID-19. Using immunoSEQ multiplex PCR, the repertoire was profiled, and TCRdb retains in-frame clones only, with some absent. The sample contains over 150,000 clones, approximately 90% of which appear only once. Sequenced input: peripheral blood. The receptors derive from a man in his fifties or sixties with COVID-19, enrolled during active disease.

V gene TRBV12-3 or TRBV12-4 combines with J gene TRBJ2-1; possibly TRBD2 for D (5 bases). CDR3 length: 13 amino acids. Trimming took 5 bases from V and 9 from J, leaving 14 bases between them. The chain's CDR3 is CASSTLTTLEQFF. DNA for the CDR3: TGTGCCAGCAGTACGTTGACTACCCTTGAGCAGTTCTTC.

The CDR3 is CASSFPTGGDTQYF. The DNA of the CDR3 is TGTGCCAGCAGCTTCCCGACAGGAGGCGATACGCAGTATTTT. The J gene is TRBJ2-3, the V gene TRBV11-2; possibly TRBD1 for D (6 bases). Germline-derived CDR1 and CDR2 are SGHAT and FQNNGV. V gave up 3 bases and J gave up 6 bases, with 13 bases separating them. The CDR3 is 14 amino acids. Full variable domain (missing parts from reference TRBV11-2 and TRBJ2-3): EAGVAQSPRYKIIEKRQSVAFWCNPISGHATLYWYQQILGQGPKLLIQFQNNGVVDDSQLPKDRFSAERLKGVDSTLKIQPAKLEDSAVYLCASSFPTGGDTQYFGPGTRLTVL.

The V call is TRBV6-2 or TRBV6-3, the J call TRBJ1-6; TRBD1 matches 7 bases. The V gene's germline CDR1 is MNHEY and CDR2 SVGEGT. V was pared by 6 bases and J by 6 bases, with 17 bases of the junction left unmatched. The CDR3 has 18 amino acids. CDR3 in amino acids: CASSPIGQAVSANSPLHF. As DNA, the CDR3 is TGTGCCAGCAGCCCTATAGGACAGGCGGTTAGCGCTAATTCACCCCTCCACTTT.

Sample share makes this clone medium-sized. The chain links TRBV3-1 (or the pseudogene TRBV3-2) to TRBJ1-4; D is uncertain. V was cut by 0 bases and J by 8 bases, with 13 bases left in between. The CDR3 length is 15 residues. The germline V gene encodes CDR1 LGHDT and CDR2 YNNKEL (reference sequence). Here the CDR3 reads CASSQDLTSGEKLFF. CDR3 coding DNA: TGTGCCAGCAGCCAAGATCTTACGTCGGGGGAAAAACTGTTTTTT.

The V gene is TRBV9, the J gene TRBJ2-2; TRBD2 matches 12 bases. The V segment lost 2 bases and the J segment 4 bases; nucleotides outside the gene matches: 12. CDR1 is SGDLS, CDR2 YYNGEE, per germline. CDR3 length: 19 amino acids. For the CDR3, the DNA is TGTGCCAGCAGCGTTACTAGCGGGGGGATTCCATTTGGCACCGGGGAGCTGTTTTTT. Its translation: CASSVTSGGIPFGTGELFF. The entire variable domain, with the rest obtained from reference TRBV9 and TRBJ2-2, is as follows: DSGVTQTPKHLITATGQRVTLRCSPRSGDLSVYWYQQSLDQGLQFLIQYYNGEERAKGNILERFSAQQFPDLHSELNLSSLELGDSALYFCASSVTSGGIPFGTGELFFGEGSRLTVL.

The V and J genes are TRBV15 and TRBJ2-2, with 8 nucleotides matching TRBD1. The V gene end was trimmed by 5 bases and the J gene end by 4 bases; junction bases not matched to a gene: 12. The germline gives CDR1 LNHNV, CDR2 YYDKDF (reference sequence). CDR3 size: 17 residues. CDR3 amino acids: CATSFPIGQGSTGELFF. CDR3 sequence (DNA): TGTGCCACCAGCTTCCCCATAGGACAGGGTTCCACCGGGGAGCTGTTTTTT.

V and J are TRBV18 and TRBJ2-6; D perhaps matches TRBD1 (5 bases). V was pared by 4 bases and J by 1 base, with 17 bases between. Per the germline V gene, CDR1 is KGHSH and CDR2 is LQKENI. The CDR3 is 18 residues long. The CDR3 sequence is CASSLGPRGRSGANVLTF. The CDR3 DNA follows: TGTGCCAGCTCACTCGGGCCTAGGGGTAGGTCTGGGGCCAACGTCCTGACTTTC.

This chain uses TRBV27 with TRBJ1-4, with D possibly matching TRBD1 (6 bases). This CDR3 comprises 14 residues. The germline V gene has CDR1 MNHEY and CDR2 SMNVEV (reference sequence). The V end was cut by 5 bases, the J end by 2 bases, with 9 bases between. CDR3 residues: CASSKGVTNEKLFF. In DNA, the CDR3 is TGTGCCAGCAGTAAGGGGGTGACTAATGAAAAACTGTTTTTT.

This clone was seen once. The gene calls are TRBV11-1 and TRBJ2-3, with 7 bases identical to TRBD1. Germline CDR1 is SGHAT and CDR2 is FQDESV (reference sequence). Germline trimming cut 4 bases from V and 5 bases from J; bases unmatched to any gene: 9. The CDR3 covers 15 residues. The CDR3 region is CASSSRSTGVDTQYF. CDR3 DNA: TGTGCCAGCAGCTCAAGGTCCACAGGGGTAGATACGCAGTATTTT. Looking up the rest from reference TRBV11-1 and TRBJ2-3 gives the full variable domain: EAEVAQSPRYKITEKSQAVAFWCDPISGHATLYWYRQILGQGPELLVQFQDESVVDDSQLPKDRFSAERLKGVDSTLKIQPAELGDSAMYLCASSSRSTGVDTQYFGPGTRLTVL.

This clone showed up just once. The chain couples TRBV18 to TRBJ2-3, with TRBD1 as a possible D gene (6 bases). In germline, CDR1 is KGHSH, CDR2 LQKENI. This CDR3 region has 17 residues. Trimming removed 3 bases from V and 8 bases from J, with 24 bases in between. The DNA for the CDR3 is TGTGCCAGCTCACCGCGATTCGACAGGCTTGGCTCTAGTACGCAGTATTTT. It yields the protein CASSPRFDRLGSSTQYF. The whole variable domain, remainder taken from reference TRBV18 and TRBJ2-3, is NAGVMQNPRHLVRRRGQEARLRCSPMKGHSHVYWYRQLPEEGLKFMVYLQKENIIDESGMPKERFSAEFPKEGPSILRIQQVVRGDSAAYFCASSPRFDRLGSSTQYFGPGTRLTVL.

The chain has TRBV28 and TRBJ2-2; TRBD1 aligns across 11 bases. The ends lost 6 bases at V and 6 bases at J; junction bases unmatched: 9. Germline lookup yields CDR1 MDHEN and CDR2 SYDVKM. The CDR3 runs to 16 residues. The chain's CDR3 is CASRSPGQGVAGELFF. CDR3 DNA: TGTGCCAGCAGATCCCCGGGACAGGGGGTGGCCGGGGAGCTGTTTTTT.

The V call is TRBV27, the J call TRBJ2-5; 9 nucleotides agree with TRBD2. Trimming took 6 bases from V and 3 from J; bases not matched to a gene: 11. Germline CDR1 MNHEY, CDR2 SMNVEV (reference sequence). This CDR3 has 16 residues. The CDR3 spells CASRRDAGLAEETQYF. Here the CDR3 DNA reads TGTGCCAGCAGGAGGGACGCGGGACTAGCCGAAGAGACCCAGTACTTC.

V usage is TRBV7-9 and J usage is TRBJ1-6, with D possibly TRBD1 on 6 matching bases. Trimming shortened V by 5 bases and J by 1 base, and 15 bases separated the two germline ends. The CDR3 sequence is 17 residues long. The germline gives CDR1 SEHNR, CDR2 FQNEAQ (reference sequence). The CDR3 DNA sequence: TGTGCCAGCAGCACAGACAGGAGCTTTTCCTATAATTCACCCCTCCACTTT. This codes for CASSTDRSFSYNSPLHF. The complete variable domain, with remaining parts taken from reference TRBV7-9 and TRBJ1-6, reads DTGVSQNPRHKITKRGQNVTFRCDPISEHNRLYWYRQTLGQGPEFLTYFQNEAQLEKSRLLSDRFSAERPKGSFSTLEIQRTEQGDSAMYLCASSTDRSFSYNSPLHFGNGTRLTVT.

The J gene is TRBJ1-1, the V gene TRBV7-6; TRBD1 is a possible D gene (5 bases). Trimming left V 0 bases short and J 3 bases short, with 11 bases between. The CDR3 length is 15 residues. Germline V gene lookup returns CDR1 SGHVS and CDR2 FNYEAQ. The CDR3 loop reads CASSLAVRGYTEAFF. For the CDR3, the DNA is TGTGCCAGCAGCTTAGCCGTAAGGGGATACACTGAAGCTTTCTTT.

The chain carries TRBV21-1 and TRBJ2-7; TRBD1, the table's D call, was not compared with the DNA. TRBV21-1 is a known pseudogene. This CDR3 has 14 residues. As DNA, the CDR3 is TGTGCCAGCAGCAACCCCGGACAGGGCTACGAGCAGTACTTC. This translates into CASSNPGQGYEQYF.

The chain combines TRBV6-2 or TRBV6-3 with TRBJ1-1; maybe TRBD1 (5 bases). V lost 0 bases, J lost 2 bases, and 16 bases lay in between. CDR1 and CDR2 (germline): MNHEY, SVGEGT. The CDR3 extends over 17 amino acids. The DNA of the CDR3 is TGTGCCAGCAGTTACTCGATAGAACAGGCCTCAAACACTGAAGCTTTCTTT. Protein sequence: CASSYSIEQASNTEAFF.

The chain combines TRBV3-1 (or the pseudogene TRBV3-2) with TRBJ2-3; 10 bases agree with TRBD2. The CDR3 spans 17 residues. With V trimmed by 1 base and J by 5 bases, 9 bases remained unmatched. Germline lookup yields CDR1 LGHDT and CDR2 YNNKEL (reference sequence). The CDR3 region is CASSQVASGSGLDTQYF. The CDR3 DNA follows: TGTGCCAGCAGCCAAGTAGCTAGCGGGAGTGGGTTAGATACGCAGTATTTT.

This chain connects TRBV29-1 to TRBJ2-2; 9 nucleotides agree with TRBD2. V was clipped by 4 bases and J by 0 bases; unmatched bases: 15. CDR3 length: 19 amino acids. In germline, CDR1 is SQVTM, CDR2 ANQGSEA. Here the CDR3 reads CSVAGELAGINANTGELFF. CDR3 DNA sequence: TGCAGCGTTGCAGGGGAGCTAGCGGGAATTAACGCGAACACCGGGGAGCTGTTTTTT.

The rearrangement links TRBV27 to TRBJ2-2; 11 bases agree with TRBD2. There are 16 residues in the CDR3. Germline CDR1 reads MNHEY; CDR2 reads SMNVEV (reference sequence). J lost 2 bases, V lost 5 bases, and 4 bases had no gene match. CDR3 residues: CASSGRLAGNTGELFF. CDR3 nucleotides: TGTGCCAGCAGTGGACGACTAGCGGGAAACACCGGGGAGCTGTTTTTT.

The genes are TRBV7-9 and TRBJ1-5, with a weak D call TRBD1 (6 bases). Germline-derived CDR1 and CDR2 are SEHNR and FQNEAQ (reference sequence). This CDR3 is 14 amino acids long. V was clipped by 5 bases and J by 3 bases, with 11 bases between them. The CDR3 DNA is TGTGCCAGCAGCCAGGACAGCAACAATCAGCCCCAGCATTTT. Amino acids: CASSQDSNNQPQHF.

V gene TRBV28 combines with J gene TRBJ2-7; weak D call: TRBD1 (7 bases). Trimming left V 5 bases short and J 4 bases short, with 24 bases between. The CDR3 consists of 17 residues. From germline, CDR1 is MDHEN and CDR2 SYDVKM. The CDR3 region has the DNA TGTGCCAGCAGTAAAGACGGGACTTGGGCAGGGGGATACGAGCAGTACTTC. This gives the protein CASSKDGTWAGGYEQYF.

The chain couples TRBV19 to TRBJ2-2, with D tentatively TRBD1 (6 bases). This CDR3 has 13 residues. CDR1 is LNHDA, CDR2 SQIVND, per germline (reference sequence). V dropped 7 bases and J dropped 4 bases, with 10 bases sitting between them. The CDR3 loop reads CASTLDSTGELFF. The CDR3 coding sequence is TGTGCCAGTACCCTGGACAGCACCGGGGAGCTGTTTTTT.

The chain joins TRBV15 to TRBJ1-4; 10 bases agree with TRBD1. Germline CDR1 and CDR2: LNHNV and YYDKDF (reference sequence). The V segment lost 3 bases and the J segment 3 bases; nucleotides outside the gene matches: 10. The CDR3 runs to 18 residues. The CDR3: CATSRTQPGQGANEKLFF. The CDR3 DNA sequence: TGTGCCACCAGCAGGACTCAACCAGGACAGGGGGCTAATGAAAAACTGTTTTTT.

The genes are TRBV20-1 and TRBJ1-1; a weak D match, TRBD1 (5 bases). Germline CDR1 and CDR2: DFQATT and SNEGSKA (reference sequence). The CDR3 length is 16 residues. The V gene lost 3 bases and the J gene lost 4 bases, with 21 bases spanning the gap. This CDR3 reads CSASYVGTPGGTEAFF. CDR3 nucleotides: TGCAGTGCTAGTTATGTAGGAACACCCGGGGGCACTGAAGCTTTCTTT.

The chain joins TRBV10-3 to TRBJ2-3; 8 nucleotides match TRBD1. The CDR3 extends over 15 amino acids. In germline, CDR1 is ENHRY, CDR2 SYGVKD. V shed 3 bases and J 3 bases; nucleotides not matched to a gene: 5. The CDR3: CAISERQGYTDTQYF. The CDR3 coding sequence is TGTGCCATCAGTGAAAGACAGGGGTATACAGATACGCAGTATTTT.